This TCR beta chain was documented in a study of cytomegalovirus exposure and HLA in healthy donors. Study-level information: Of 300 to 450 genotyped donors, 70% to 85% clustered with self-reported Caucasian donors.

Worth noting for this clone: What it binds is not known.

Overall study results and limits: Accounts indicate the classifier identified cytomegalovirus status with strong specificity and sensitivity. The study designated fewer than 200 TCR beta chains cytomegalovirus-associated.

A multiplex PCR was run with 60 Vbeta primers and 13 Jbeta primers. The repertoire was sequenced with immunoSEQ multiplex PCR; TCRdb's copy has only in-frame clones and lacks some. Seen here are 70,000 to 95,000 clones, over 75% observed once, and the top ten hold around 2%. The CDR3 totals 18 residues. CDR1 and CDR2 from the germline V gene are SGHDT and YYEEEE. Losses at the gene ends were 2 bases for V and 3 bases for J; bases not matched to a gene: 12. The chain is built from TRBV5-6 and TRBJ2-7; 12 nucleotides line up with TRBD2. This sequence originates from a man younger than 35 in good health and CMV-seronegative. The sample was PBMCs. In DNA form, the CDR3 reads TGTGCCAGCAGCTTAAGGACTAGCGGGGTCCGGGGACTCTACGAGCAGTACTTC. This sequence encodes CASSLRTSGVRGLYEQYF.